This T cell receptor beta chain was found in a study of T-cell memory formation after mild COVID-19 listed by TCRdb under 2021. Study-level background: TCR sequence clusters from the two donors were found to be largely donor specific. Longitudinal TCRalpha and TCRbeta repertoire sequencing tracked T-cell clones expanding and contracting after mild COVID-19 in a couple of donors. Two young, previously healthy adult volunteers, one female and one male, were included in the cohort. The full study reports these points: SARS-CoV-2 specificity of the second-wave clones peaking on day 37 was not confirmed. Only a couple of mild cases were covered in the study, and larger cohorts including severe cases with pre-infection samples were considered necessary. Some responding clones were found in pre-infection memory, which suggests that pre-existing cross-reactive memory T cells took part in the SARS-CoV-2 response. From day 15 to 85, contracting clones showed balanced CD4/CD8 phenotypes, whereas a second wave of clones that expanded from day 15 to 37 leaned towards CD4+. Contracting CD4+ clones were found mainly in CM and EM memory subsets, while CD8+ clones were enriched in EMRA.

The reads were generated on an Illumina NovaSeq 6000. Using 5'RACE with constant-segment primers, TCRalpha and TCRbeta cDNA libraries were constructed, with sample barcodes and unique molecular identifiers added in the process. Trizol reagent was used to extract RNA from every sample. Amplification of the libraries took two PCR steps, and the second step added a second sample barcode plus Illumina TruSeq adapters. Sequencing of libraries was performed on an Illumina NovaSeq with 2 x 150 bp paired-end reads. Regarding the original processing steps: Reads were demultiplexed and collapsed into UMI-guided consensus sequences with migec v1.2.7. Using mixcr v2.1.11, UMI consensuses were aligned to TRA and TRB V and J templates and then assembled into clonotypes. Clonotypes were classified as expanded or contracted when called significant by both edgeR and NoisET, with noise models trained on biological replicates. For edgeR calls, the thresholds were a false discovery rate-adjusted p below 0.01 and a log2 fold-change of 1. PCA with hierarchical clustering of max-normalized trajectories of the 1000 most abundant clonotypes was used as exploratory dynamics analysis. Each responding clone was given a CD4 or CD8 phenotype based on the CD4+ and CD8+ repertoires, which had been sequenced separately. The raw public reads went through TCRdb reprocessing: fastp at Q25, MiXCR clone calling, in-frame beta chains kept. Each CDR3 protein appears once, grouped with its most common genes and DNA. V and J calls and clone size were set by TCRdb, not the authors. In this sample the table shows 350,000 to 500,000 distinct CDR3 sequences, roughly 18% of which occur a single time. The top ten clonotypes cover roughly 21% of the sample.

As concerns this clonotype: It lacks a known antigen. Within one base of it there is no much larger clone, and no base qualities were kept.

The cysteine opens and the phenylalanine closes a CDR3 of 15 amino acids. Of all the DNA, just the CDR3 is kept, 45 bases in frame from base 1. CDR1 is given as MNHEY and CDR2 as SVGAGI, both from the germline V gene. V sheds 0 bases and J sheds 2 bases, leaving 10 bases between their ends. Ficoll-Paque density gradient centrifugation was used to isolate PBMCs. The sequence is built from TRBV6-5 and TRBJ1-2, with no D gene named confidently. The origin of this receptor is a man aged 18 to 30 who had mild COVID-19 (a few samples of this study predate the infection). The sample titles of this study are shuffled in the database, so cell type and time point are left out; the donor was told from shared clones. Input material: PBMCs or a T cell subset sorted from them (not recorded which). The DNA reads TGTGCCAGCAGTTACTCGTGGTCGAGGAACTATGGCTACACCTTC. Translated, this gives CASSYSWSRNYGYTF.